The present entry profiles one TCR beta chain with its context. This specimen belongs to a study of blood T cell repertoires in COVID-19. For the study at large: Samples taken during acute and convalescent COVID-19 were collected in the United States, Italy and Spain. Nucleic acid was either cDNA or gDNA, and it came from T cells, B-cell-depleted T cells, or PBMCs.

Authors' methods: Nucleated cell counts were estimated from reference gene primer amplification. Repertoires were generated with immunoSEQ multiplex PCR, while TCRdb's copy carries only in-frame clones and drops some. V, J and clone size are those of that table, while D and trimming were read from the DNA. The sample holds some 300,000 clones; approximately 89% are singletons and the top ten take approximately 7.2%. The receptor was isolated from a woman aged 25 to 45 who had recovered from COVID-19. The sequenced sample was peripheral blood.

CDR3 protein: CATSDNMNTEAFF. CDR3 nucleotide sequence: TGTGCCACCAGTGACAACATGAACACTGAAGCTTTCTTT. This rearrangement joins TRBV24-1 to TRBJ1-1, with unresolved D. CDR1 KGHDR and CDR2 SFDVKD come from the germline V gene. Trimming removed 4 bases at V and 0 bases at J, with 5 bases between. This CDR3 contains 13 residues.